This T cell receptor beta chain stems from a study of shared clonotypes between healthy human individuals (dated by TCRdb to 2020 to 2021). Regarding the study in general: A couple of women and a few men aged 18 to 49 years were included in the cohort. Per donor, leukapheresis produced somewhere between about 0.9 and 9.5 billion PBMCs. For each donor, three plates each were used for CD4 naive and CD4 memory, two plates were used for CD8 naive, and one plate was used for CD8 memory. The study deeply sequenced blood TCR repertoires of about five healthy adults to estimate repertoire size and the extent of clonotype sharing between individuals. Libraries were prepared and TCR repertoires were sequenced by different laboratories using diverse techniques, in order to increase sequencing depth and limit assay-specific biases.

CDR1 and CDR2 are drawn from the germline V gene (reference sequence): MNHNY, SVGAGI. Trimming at the junction amounts to 2 bases on V and 8 bases on J, and the germline ends lie 7 bases apart. The CDR3 goes from the cysteine to the phenylalanine over 12 residues. Solely the CDR3 DNA is kept, with 36 bases framed from the first base. On the study overall, not on this receptor specifically: Naive subsets generally had larger estimated clonotype richness than memory subsets. Incomplete sequencing was indicated by rarefaction of sorted-subset datasets, despite the large sequencing depth. Because the study included only a small number of donors, the genetic and exposure-history diversity represented was limited. Pairwise subsampling led to the expectation that sequencing depth would affect the degree of clonotype sharing among donors. Only blood was sampled, and tissue TCR repertoires likely differ from those in blood. Compared with non-shared clonotypes, the clonotypes found in all four sorted-subset donors had higher generation probabilities. Sharing across a handful of donors was observed for around 5% of naive CD4, over 3% of naive CD8, over 2% of memory CD4, and less than 0.45% of memory CD8 clonotypes.

As for this clone: It lacks a known antigen. Base-call qualities are not available, and no considerably larger clone is one nucleotide away.

CD8 naive samples consisted of CD45RO-negative cells that were positively selected for CCR7, yielding a CD45RA+CCR7+ population without TemRA cells. Healthy HIV-negative adults with no recently reported acute infections or vaccinations were included as donors. Only Caucasian adults living in Nashville, Tennessee, USA were represented among the donors. After blood collection by leukapheresis, PBMCs were isolated using Ficoll-Histopaque density gradient centrifugation and then cryopreserved in the vapor phase of liquid nitrogen. Purity and quantity of every magnetically sorted T cell population were checked by analytical flow cytometry. From each sorted fraction, genomic DNA was isolated and quantified by UV absorbance on a Nanodrop 2000c. TCR CDR3 regions were amplified from genomic DNA by multiplex PCR using the deep immunoSEQ assay. Extracted genomic DNA from each cell subset was distributed evenly across all wells of several immunoSEQ 96-well plates, and each plate was treated as a replicate. Each replicate PCR for sorted subsets received 200 ng genomic DNA, equal to about 30,000 T cell genomes. Purified libraries were quantified with a Qubit 3.0 fluorometer, sized on a Bioanalyzer 2100, and re-quantified with the KAPA Library Quantification kit. Every immunoSEQ 96-well plate was sequenced on a dedicated single-read 150-cycle Illumina NextSeq 550 flow cell. The original methods were these. The immunoSEQ output contained only junctional sequences without quality scores, so filtering could not match that applied to full-length reads. To assign V/J genes and CDR3, sequences were annotated against IMGT germline references using PyIR, a Python wrapper for IgBLAST v1.9. Reads were removed for weak V/J assignments (E-value above 1e-6), missing CDR3, stop codons, out-of-frame junctions, or ambiguous translated residues. V3J clonotypes were defined as sequences sharing an identical inferred V gene, J gene, and CDR3 amino acid sequence. To compute the percentage overlap between repertoires, the number of shared unique clonotypes was divided by the size of the smaller repertoire. Three approaches were used to assess repertoire richness: RTK rarefaction, the Chao1 estimator, and Recon v2.1 estimates of unobserved clonotypes. OLGA was used to compute generation probabilities for all TCRbeta clonotypes that the gDNA method yielded from a handful of donors. Held by TCRdb, this immuneACCESS table contains in-frame sequences only and omits some clones. Under half of the omission traces to an unresolved V gene where checked; the cause of the rest is unknown. Clone size and V and J calls were adopted from that table, with D and trimming inferred from the DNA. The sample data list around 1.9 million clones, and 85% to 95% of these were observed just once. Approximately 1.7% of the sample is in the top ten clones.

The receptor chain draws on TRBV6-6 and TRBJ1-5; a tentative D match to TRBD1 spans 5 bases. The specimen sequenced was naive CD8+ T cells from PBMCs. The sample's cell subset or site, from its label and the paper: CD45RA+CCR7+. The TCR sequence derives from a man aged 18 to 29 in good health. Some clones in this sample may be carry-over from other donors' samples. The nucleotides are TGTGCCAGCAGTTACATGGGGGAGCCCCAGCATTTT. This gives the protein CASSYMGEPQHF.